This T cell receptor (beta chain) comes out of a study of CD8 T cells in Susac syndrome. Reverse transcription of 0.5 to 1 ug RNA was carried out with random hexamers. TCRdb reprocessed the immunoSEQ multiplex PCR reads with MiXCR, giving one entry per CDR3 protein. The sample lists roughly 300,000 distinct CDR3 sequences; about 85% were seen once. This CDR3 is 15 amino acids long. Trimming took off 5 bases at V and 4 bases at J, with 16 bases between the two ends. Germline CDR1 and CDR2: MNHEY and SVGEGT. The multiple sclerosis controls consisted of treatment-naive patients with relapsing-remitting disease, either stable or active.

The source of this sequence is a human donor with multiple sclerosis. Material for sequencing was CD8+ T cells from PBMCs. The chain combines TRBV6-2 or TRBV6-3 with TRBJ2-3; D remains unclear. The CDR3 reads CASSRKRVVADTQYF. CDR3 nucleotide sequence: TGTGCCAGCAGTAGGAAAAGGGTTGTGGCAGATACGCAGTATTTT.